One and the same sample provided the 18 T cell receptor beta chains below, sequenced in a study of blood T cell repertoires in COVID-19. Method: immunoSEQ multiplex PCR; TCRdb's copy keeps in-frame clones and lacks some. This sample has about 30,000 clones, with 85% to 90% found just once. The specimen sequenced was peripheral blood. These receptors came from a human donor in a cohort sampled during active COVID-19.

The CDR3 bases are TGCGCCAGCAGCTTGGTTGCAGGATTCTCTGGAAACACCATATATTTT. This gives the protein CASSLVAGFSGNTIYF. The chain joins TRBV5-1 to TRBJ1-3, with D uncertain. V was shortened by 0 bases and J by 0 bases, with 10 bases between the two germline ends. The germline CDR1 and CDR2 sequences are SGHRS and YFSETQ. This CDR3 region has 16 residues.

The genes are TRBV5-4 and TRBJ2-3, with 16 bases matching TRBD2. The CDR3 covers 17 residues. CDR1 and CDR2 (germline): SGHNT, YYREEE (reference sequence). J was trimmed by 4 bases and V by 4 bases; bases with no gene match: 6. CDR3 protein: CASSRGLAGGPADTQYF. As DNA, the CDR3 is TGTGCCAGCAGCAGGGGACTAGCGGGGGGGCCTGCAGATACGCAGTATTTT.

The rearrangement joins TRBV19 to TRBJ2-5, with D maybe TRBD1 (6 bases). The germline CDR1 and CDR2 sequences are LNHDA and SQIVND (reference sequence). This CDR3 is built from 16 residues. V lost 0 bases to trimming and J lost 1 base, with 12 bases between them. CDR3 coding DNA: TGTGCCAGTAGTATAGAGAACCAAGGGGGCCAAGAGACCCAGTACTTC. Its protein is CASSIENQGGQETQYF. The full variable domain, rest sourced from reference TRBV19 and TRBJ2-5, is DGGITQSPKYLFRKEGQNVTLSCEQNLNHDAMYWYRQDPGQGLRLIYYSQIVNDFQKGDIAEGYSVSREKKESFPLTVTSAQKNPTAFYLCASSIENQGGQETQYFGPGTRLLVL.

This chain joins TRBV30 and TRBJ1-1; no clear D gene. This CDR3 has 13 residues. V lost 2 bases and J 5 bases, leaving 12 bases between the germline ends. Looked up from germline, CDR1 is GTSNPN and CDR2 is SVGIG (reference sequence). The CDR3 nucleotides read TGTGCCTGGAGTTGGCGAGGGCGGACTGAAGCTTTCTTT. Translating gives CAWSWRGRTEAFF.

CDR3 in DNA: TGTGCCAGCAGCGCCCATCTTAGGGGGAAGCGGGGAACGTATGGCTACACCTTC. This sequence encodes CASSAHLRGKRGTYGYTF. This chain uses TRBV2 with TRBJ1-2, with a weak D call TRBD1 (6 bases). Germline V gene data show CDR1 as SNHLY and CDR2 as FYNNEI. The CDR3 is made up of 18 amino acids. Trimming shortened V by 6 bases and J by 5 bases, and 28 bases separated the two germline ends.

The chain has TRBV3-1 (or the pseudogene TRBV3-2) and TRBJ2-5; 8 bases match TRBD2. J gave up 1 base and V 2 bases, and 9 bases lay outside the gene matches. Germline V lookup: CDR1 LGHDT, CDR2 YNNKEL (reference sequence). CDR3 length equals 17 residues. In DNA form, the CDR3 reads TGTGCCAGCAGCCAATCTTTTAGCGGGACCTTCCAAGAGACCCAGTACTTC. Amino acids: CASSQSFSGTFQETQYF.

The CDR3 sequence: CASSLGSAGRTDTQYF. The CDR3 DNA reads TGCGCCAGCAGCTTGGGTTCAGCGGGGAGAACAGATACGCAGTATTTT. V is TRBV5-1 and J is TRBJ2-3; 7 nucleotides line up with TRBD2. The V gene's germline CDR1 is SGHRS and CDR2 YFSETQ. After removal of 0 bases from V and 3 bases from J, the junction contained 7 bases not matched to a gene. This CDR3 region has 16 residues. Full variable domain (rest looked up from reference TRBV5-1 and TRBJ2-3): KAGVTQTPRYLIKTRGQQVTLSCSPISGHRSVSWYQQTPGQGLQFLFEYFSETQRNKGNFPGRFSGRQFSNSRSEMNVSTLELGDSALYLCASSLGSAGRTDTQYFGPGTRLTVL.

The chain couples TRBV29-1 to TRBJ2-7; 9 nucleotides align to TRBD2. CDR1 is SQVTM, CDR2 ANQGSEA, per germline. The CDR3 covers 12 residues. V lost 6 bases and J lost 7; bases outside the gene matches: 7. The CDR3 DNA reads TGCAGCGTGAAGGGACTAGCTTGGGAGCAGTACTTC. It codes for CSVKGLAWEQYF.

This rearrangement joins TRBV4-1 to TRBJ2-7; 9 bases fit TRBD1. V dropped 3 bases and J dropped 5; count of bases not matched to a gene: 5. CDR1 MGHRA and CDR2 YSYEKL come from the germline V gene. The CDR3 covers 14 residues. CDR3 in amino acids: CASSHTGTGHEQYF. The CDR3 DNA is TGCGCCAGCAGCCACACCGGGACAGGGCACGAGCAGTACTTC.

The chain has TRBV19 and TRBJ1-2; 8 nucleotides agree with TRBD1. The CDR3 runs 15 residues. Germline lookup yields CDR1 LNHDA and CDR2 SQIVND (reference sequence). V was clipped by 8 bases and J by 6 bases; unmatched bases: 14. DNA of the CDR3: TGTGCCAGTCGTCCATCTGAGACAGGGGTGCATGGCTACACCTTC. Translated, it gives CASRPSETGVHGYTF.

The chain carries TRBV27 and TRBJ1-1; possible D gene TRBD1, 5 bases. This CDR3 has 15 residues. Trimming took off 3 bases at V and 4 bases at J, with 15 bases between the two ends. Germline V lookup: CDR1 MNHEY, CDR2 SMNVEV (reference sequence). The CDR3 DNA reads TGTGCCAGCAGTTTCTCTCAGGGAGGGGCCACTGAAGCTTTCTTT. This sequence encodes CASSFSQGGATEAFF.

This sequence joins TRBV5-1 and TRBJ1-1, with 9 bases lining up with TRBD1. This CDR3 has 15 residues. The germline V gene encodes CDR1 SGHRS and CDR2 YFSETQ. Trimming removed 2 bases from V and 4 bases from J; junction bases left unmatched: 6. CDR3 region: CASSFNRGLRTEAFF. The CDR3 DNA reads TGCGCCAGCAGCTTTAACAGGGGGCTACGCACTGAAGCTTTCTTT.

A few counts support this clone. The V and J genes are TRBV3-1 (or the pseudogene TRBV3-2) and TRBJ1-2; D is perhaps TRBD1 (5 bases). This CDR3 has 14 amino acids. CDR1 is LGHDT, CDR2 YNNKEL, per germline (reference sequence). Trimming cost V 1 base and J 8 bases, with 14 bases left between them. The CDR3 sequence is CASSQVSRVGGYTF. In DNA, the CDR3 is TGTGCCAGCAGCCAAGTGAGCAGGGTGGGCGGCTACACCTTC.

The V and J genes are TRBV3-1 (or the pseudogene TRBV3-2) and TRBJ2-2, with 7 bases fitting TRBD2. Germline CDR1 and CDR2: LGHDT and YNNKEL (reference sequence). The CDR3 consists of 15 residues. The junction had 3 bases not matched to a gene; V was cut back by 1 base and J by 4 bases. For the CDR3, the DNA is TGTGCCAGCAGCCAAGTGGGGGGGGGCACCGGGGAGCTGTTTTTT. This codes for CASSQVGGGTGELFF.

The gene calls are TRBV7-8 and TRBJ1-1, with 8 bases fitting TRBD1. The germline gives CDR1 SGHVS, CDR2 FQNEAQ. V lost 3 bases to trimming and J lost 5 bases; unmatched junction nucleotides: 2. The CDR3 sequence is 13 residues long. This chain's CDR3 is CASSLDRETEAFF. In DNA, the CDR3 is TGTGCCAGCAGCTTGGACAGGGAAACTGAAGCTTTCTTT.

The chain uses TRBV18 and TRBJ2-7, with D perhaps TRBD2 (6 bases). Germline V CDR1 and CDR2: KGHSH, LQKENI. The CDR3 length is 12 residues. Trimming took 5 bases from V and 5 from J, leaving 10 bases between them. This CDR3 is CASSTRENEQYF. CDR3 in DNA: TGTGCCAGCTCAACCCGGGAGAACGAGCAGTACTTC.

V is TRBV6-6 and J is TRBJ1-1; D perhaps matches TRBD1 (5 bases). V was cut by 5 bases and J by 3 bases, with 13 bases left in between. The CDR3 length is 14 residues. Germline V gives CDR1 MNHNY, CDR2 SVGAGI (reference sequence). In DNA, the CDR3 is TGTGCCAGCAGTATGGGGGAGGCCTACACTGAAGCTTTCTTT. Translating gives CASSMGEAYTEAFF.

The chain has TRBV15 and TRBJ2-3; tentative D call: TRBD2 (6 bases). This CDR3 has 17 amino acids. V was pared by 0 bases and J by 8 bases, with 21 bases between. Germline V lookup: CDR1 LNHNV, CDR2 YYDKDF (reference sequence). The CDR3 sequence is CATSRETGGLASGTQYF. CDR3 in DNA: TGTGCCACCAGCAGAGAGACCGGGGGACTCGCTAGTGGTACGCAGTATTTT.